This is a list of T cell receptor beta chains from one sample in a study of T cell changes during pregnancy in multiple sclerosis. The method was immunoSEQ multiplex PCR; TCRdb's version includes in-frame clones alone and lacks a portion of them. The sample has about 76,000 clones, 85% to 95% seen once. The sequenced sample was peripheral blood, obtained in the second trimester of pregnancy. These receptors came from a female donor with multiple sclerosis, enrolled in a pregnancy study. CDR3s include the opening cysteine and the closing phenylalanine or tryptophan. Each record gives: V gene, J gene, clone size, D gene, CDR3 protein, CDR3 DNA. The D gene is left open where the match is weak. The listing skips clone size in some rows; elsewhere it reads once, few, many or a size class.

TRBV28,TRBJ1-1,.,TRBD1,CASKDRKWNTEAFF,TGTGCCAGCAAGGACAGGAAATGGAACACTGAAGCTTTCTTT
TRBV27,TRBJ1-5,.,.,CASSLQGLNQPQHF,TGTGCCAGCAGTCTACAGGGCCTTAATCAGCCCCAGCATTTT
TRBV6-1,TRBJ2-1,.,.,CASSNLGQGKDEQFF,TGTGCCAGCAGTAACTTGGGTCAGGGAAAGGATGAGCAGTTCTTC
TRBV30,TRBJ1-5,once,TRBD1,CAWSRTGSRQPQHF,TGTGCCTGGAGTAGGACAGGGTCGCGACAGCCCCAGCATTTT
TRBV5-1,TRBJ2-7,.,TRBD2,CASSLASGTGEQYF,TGCGCCAGCAGCTTGGCTAGCGGGACGGGGGAGCAGTACTTC
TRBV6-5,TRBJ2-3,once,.,CASRNRDRTDTQYF,TGTGCCAGCAGAAACAGGGATCGGACAGATACGCAGTATTTT
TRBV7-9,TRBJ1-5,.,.,CASSRNREKQPQHF,TGTGCCAGCAGCAGAAACAGGGAGAAACAGCCCCAGCATTTT
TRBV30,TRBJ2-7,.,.,CAWSVQSSYEQYF,TGTGCCTGGAGTGTACAGTCTTCGTACGAGCAGTACTTC
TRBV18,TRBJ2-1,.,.,CASSVQGTSYEQFF,TGTGCCAGCTCCGTACAGGGGACTAGTTATGAGCAGTTCTTC
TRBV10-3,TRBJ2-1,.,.,CAIRSELSYNEQFF,TGTGCCATCCGCAGCGAACTCTCCTACAATGAGCAGTTCTTC
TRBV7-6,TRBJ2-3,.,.,CASSSYTDTQYF,TGTGCCAGCAGCTCCTACACAGATACGCAGTATTTT
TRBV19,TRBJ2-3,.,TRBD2,CASSTPLAGVTDTQYF,TGTGCCAGTAGTACCCCACTAGCGGGAGTGACCGATACGCAGTATTTT
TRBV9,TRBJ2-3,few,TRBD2,CASSVARRGGPGTQYF,TGTGCCAGCAGCGTAGCTCGGCGGGGGGGGCCGGGTACGCAGTATTTT
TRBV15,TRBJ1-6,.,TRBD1,CATSARDSLYNSPLHF,TGTGCCACCAGCGCCCGGGACAGCCTCTATAATTCACCCCTCCACTTT
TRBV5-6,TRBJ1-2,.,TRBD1,CASSAPTGVGDYGYTF,TGTGCCAGCAGCGCACCGACAGGGGTGGGGGACTATGGCTACACCTTC
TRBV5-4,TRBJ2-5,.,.,CASSLDIEETQYF,TGTGCCAGCAGCCTGGACATCGAAGAGACCCAGTACTTC
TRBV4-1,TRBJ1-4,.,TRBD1,CASSQGGQGFEKLFF,TGCGCCAGCAGCCAAGGAGGACAGGGCTTTGAAAAACTGTTTTTT
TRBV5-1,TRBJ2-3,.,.,CASSVTGRDTQYF,TGCGCCAGCAGCGTTACCGGGAGAGATACGCAGTATTTT
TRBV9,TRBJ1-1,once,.,CASSLGADLGTEAFF,TGTGCCAGCAGCCTTGGGGCTGACCTCGGGACTGAAGCTTTCTTT
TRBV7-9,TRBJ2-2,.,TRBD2,CARTSGGANTGELFF,TGTGCCAGGACTAGCGGGGGAGCGAACACCGGGGAGCTGTTTTTT
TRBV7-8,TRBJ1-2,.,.,CASSFTRLANYGYTF,TGTGCCAGCAGCTTCACGCGATTAGCTAACTATGGCTACACCTTC
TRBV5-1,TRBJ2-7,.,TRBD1,CASSFSPDRGREQYF,TGCGCCAGCAGCTTCAGTCCGGACAGGGGTCGAGAGCAGTACTTC
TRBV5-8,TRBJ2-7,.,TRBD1,CASSLAGTGYYEQYF,TGTGCCAGCAGCTTGGCCGGGACAGGGTACTACGAGCAGTACTTC
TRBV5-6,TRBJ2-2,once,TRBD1,CASSLGQGAGELFF,TGTGCCAGCAGCTTGGGACAGGGGGCCGGGGAGCTGTTTTTT
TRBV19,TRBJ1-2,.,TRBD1,CASSIQGAFDGYTF,TGTGCCAGTAGTATCCAGGGGGCTTTCGATGGCTACACCTTC
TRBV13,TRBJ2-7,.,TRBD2,CASSLGPGVAGSYEQYF,TGTGCCAGCAGCTTAGGGCCAGGGGTAGCGGGGTCCTACGAGCAGTACTTC
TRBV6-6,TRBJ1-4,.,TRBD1,CASSNKTGVFF,TGTGCCAGCAGTAATAAGACAGGGGTGTTTTTT
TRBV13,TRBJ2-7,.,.,CASSFIDNTYEQYF,TGTGCCAGCAGCTTTATAGACAACACCTACGAGCAGTACTTC
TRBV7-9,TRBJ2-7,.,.,CASSLEGGLSSYEQYF,TGTGCCAGCAGCTTAGAAGGAGGGCTCAGCTCCTACGAGCAGTACTTC
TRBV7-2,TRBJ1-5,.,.,CASSLQGFQPQHF,TGTGCCAGCAGCTTACAGGGTTTTCAGCCCCAGCATTTT
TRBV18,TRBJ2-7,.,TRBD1,CASSNRDRGEQYF,TGTGCCAGCTCAAACCGGGACAGGGGCGAGCAGTACTTC
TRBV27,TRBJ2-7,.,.,CASSLSQMTAGEQYF,TGTGCCAGCAGTTTATCCCAAATGACGGCGGGCGAGCAGTACTTC
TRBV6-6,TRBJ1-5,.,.,CASSYSSHRGNQPQHF,TGTGCCAGCAGTTACTCGTCGCACAGGGGCAATCAGCCCCAGCATTTT
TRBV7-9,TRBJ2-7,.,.,CASSPVGLRSYEQYF,TGTGCCAGCAGCCCCGTGGGACTCCGTTCCTACGAGCAGTACTTC
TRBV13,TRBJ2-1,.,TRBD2,CASSLVGGVNEQFF,TGTGCCAGCAGCTTAGTCGGGGGGGTCAATGAGCAGTTCTTC
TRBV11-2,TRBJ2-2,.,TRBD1,CASSSQTGRNTGELFF,TGTGCCAGCAGTTCTCAGACAGGGAGAAACACCGGGGAGCTGTTTTTT
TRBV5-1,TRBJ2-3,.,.,CASSLLGVTDTQYF,TGCGCCAGCAGCTTGCTCGGGGTCACAGATACGCAGTATTTT
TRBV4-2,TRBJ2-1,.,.,CASRIGDEQFF,TGTGCCAGCAGAATCGGGGATGAGCAGTTCTTC
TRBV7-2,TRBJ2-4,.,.,CASSLVTGKAKNIQYF,TGTGCCAGCAGCTTAGTAACGGGGAAAGCCAAAAACATTCAGTACTTC
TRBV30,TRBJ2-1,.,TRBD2,CAWSGLVAGENEQFF,TGTGCCTGGAGCGGTTTGGTAGCGGGGGAAAATGAGCAGTTCTTC
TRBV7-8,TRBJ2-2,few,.,CAFLKAGRNTGELFF,TGTGCTTTTCTGAAGGCAGGGCGAAACACCGGGGAGCTGTTTTTT
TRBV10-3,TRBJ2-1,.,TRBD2,CAISEVSGAYNEQFF,TGTGCCATCAGTGAGGTTAGCGGGGCCTACAATGAGCAGTTCTTC
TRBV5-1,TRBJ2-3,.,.,CASSLPGVGSTDTQYF,TGCGCCAGCAGCTTACCAGGGGTAGGGAGCACAGATACGCAGTATTTT
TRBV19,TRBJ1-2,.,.,CASTHRATNYGYTF,TGTGCCAGCACTCACAGGGCCACCAACTATGGCTACACCTTC
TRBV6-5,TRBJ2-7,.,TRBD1,CASRAGTGHREQYF,TGTGCCAGCAGAGCTGGGACAGGGCATCGAGAGCAGTACTTC
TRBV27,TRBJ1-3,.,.,CASSPGVSGNTIYF,TGTGCCAGCAGTCCAGGGGTTTCAGGAAACACCATATATTTT
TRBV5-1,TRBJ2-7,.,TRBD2,CASSLGGNGYEQYF,TGCGCCAGCAGCCTCGGGGGGAATGGCTACGAGCAGTACTTC
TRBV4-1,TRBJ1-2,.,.,CASSQEGALSYGYTF,TGCGCCAGCAGCCAAGAGGGCGCCTTATCCTATGGCTACACCTTC
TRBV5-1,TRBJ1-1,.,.,CASSPSQTGYTEAFF,TGCGCCAGCAGCCCATCGCAGACAGGTTACACTGAAGCTTTCTTT
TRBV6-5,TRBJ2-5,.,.,CASSHVRGIVETQYF,TGTGCCAGCAGCCATGTCCGGGGGATTGTAGAGACCCAGTACTTC
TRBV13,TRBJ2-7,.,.,CASSFPRGSEGSYEQYF,TGTGCCAGCAGCTTCCCGCGGGGTAGCGAGGGTTCCTACGAGCAGTACTTC